This record looks at one T cell receptor beta chain sequence and its context. Its specific antigen is unknown. The input lacks base qualities; no much larger clone sits a single base away. This entry comes from a study of cytotoxic CD8 clonotypes in ibrutinib-treated CLL (dated by TCRdb to the early 2020s). As for the study more broadly: The cohort was composed of roughly ten relapsed/refractory and roughly 14 treatment-naive patients; IGHV unmutated status was identified in about 17 patients. Of the 90 or so participants in the trial, about 25 had longitudinal samples available. Cryopreserved peripheral blood mononuclear cells were collected before treatment, at response, and at either disease progression or sustained remission. Responses were partial in some 24 patients and complete in 2; after median around 68 months follow-up, about 14 stayed in remission and 12 progressed. An average of roughly 250,000 productive templates and some 100,000 productive rearrangements was obtained per sample. All remission and progressive disease samples were collected while patients were still receiving ibrutinib. Samples at response were collected after a median of about 12 months of treatment, with a range of roughly 6 to 40 months.

The CDR1 and CDR2 encoded by the germline V gene are MNHNS and SASEGT. There are 13 amino acids in the CDR3, from cysteine to phenylalanine inclusive. CDR3 DNA only is kept here, 39 bases in frame from base 1. Cut back by 6 bases and 2 bases, the V and J ends lie 9 bases apart. The time point label, as the study defines it: approximately 25 months on ibrutinib. Around 1.8 micrograms of genomic DNA were extracted from cryopreserved PBMCs for TCR beta library preparation. Longitudinal blood samples from CLL patients receiving ibrutinib monotherapy were subjected to high-throughput TCR beta sequencing. Patients were enrolled in a phase 2 open-label single-center ibrutinib monotherapy trial. On a MiSeq, deep resolution sequencing aimed for a depth between 1 in 1 million and 1 in 200,000 T cells, with each clonotype covered approximately 10x on average. The immunoSEQ hsTCRB Kit was used to generate TCR beta libraries. Processing in the source paper ran as follows. The data were analyzed with ImmunoSEQ Analyzer and ImmunoSEQ Data Assistant, and V, D and J gene assignments followed IMGT definitions. Clonality, which ranges from 0 to 1, was calculated as one minus the normalized Shannon entropy of productive rearrangement frequencies. Only overrepresented clonotypes making up at least 0.05% of the repertoire of each patient were included in the public clonotype analysis. Thirteen age-matched healthy donor repertoires from immuneACCESS were used as controls for clonality. This is the immuneACCESS table as TCRdb keeps it, with only in-frame sequences that have V and J called. A part of the clones is gone; compared with another copy, unresolved V genes explain less than half, and the rest is unexplained. The DNA was the basis for D and trimming; V, J and clone size are from that table. The sample table shows fewer than 35,000 clones, and approximately 85% are seen once. The leading ten clones occupy over 6.5% of the sample.

What the work shows at the level of the full study, not this receptor alone: An increase in clonality was observed at ibrutinib response, with clonality remaining stable during sustained remission and falling back toward baseline at progression. Public clonotypes were rare and either shrank or stayed stable during treatment, and the rise in clonality at ibrutinib response reflected expansion of private clonotypes. Sampling times were not matched between sustained-remission and progressing patients, and lymph node repertoires were not studied. At baseline, clonality was higher than in age-matched healthy donors and showed a strong correlation with circulating CD8+ T-cell counts.

Rearrangement joined TRBV6-1 to TRBJ2-3, with the D gene not clear enough to name. This material consisted of PBMCs, taken after 24 months of ibrutinib treatment. The receptor was isolated from a human donor with chronic lymphocytic leukemia. The nucleotide sequence is given as TGTGCCAGCAGGCCTCCGGTCACAGATACGCAGTATTTT. It encodes CASRPPVTDTQYF.